This is a list of T cell receptor beta chains from one sample in a study of PD-L1 blockade in urothelial cancer. TCRdb's copy holds only in-frame clones and misses some; the assay was immunoSEQ multiplex PCR. The table includes tens of thousands of clones, 65% to 85% detected once. Sequenced material: PBMCs, taken around atezolizumab (anti-PD-L1) treatment. The source is a man aged 60 to 69 with urothelial cancer. CDR3s include the opening cysteine and the closing phenylalanine or tryptophan. Each record gives: D gene, V gene, J gene, CDR3 length, clone size, CDR3 protein, CDR3 DNA. D genes are given only for firm matches. Size tells how often a clone was seen (once, few, many) or the class of an expanded clone, and some rows leave it out.

.	TRBV10-1	TRBJ2-7	15	once	CASSERRGGSYEQYF	TGCGCCAGCAGTGAGAGGAGGGGTGGCTCCTACGAGCAGTACTTC
.	TRBV7-8	TRBJ1-4	15	.	CASSLARTQGEKLFF	TGTGCCAGCAGCTTAGCCCGGACCCAGGGGGAAAAACTGTTTTTT
TRBD2	TRBV6-1	TRBJ2-1	15	.	CASKRSGGSYNEQFF	TGTGCCAGCAAGAGAAGCGGGGGCTCCTACAATGAGCAGTTCTTC
TRBD1	TRBV7-8	TRBJ1-4	14	.	CASSSRDRGGKLFF	TGTGCCAGCAGCTCCCGGGACAGAGGAGGAAAACTGTTTTTT
.	TRBV10-3	TRBJ1-3	13	.	CASGLNSGNTIYF	TGTGCCTCCGGACTGAACTCTGGAAACACCATATATTTT
.	TRBV27	TRBJ2-7	14	once	CASSQPGVPGEQYF	TGTGCCAGCAGTCAGCCCGGGGTCCCGGGCGAGCAGTACTTC
TRBD1	TRBV7-2	TRBJ2-7	14	.	CASSETGTAYEQYF	TGTGCCAGCAGCGAAACAGGGACAGCCTACGAGCAGTACTTC
TRBD1	TRBV5-6	TRBJ1-4	15	.	CASSLQGATNEKLFF	TGTGCCAGCAGCTTGCAGGGGGCAACTAATGAAAAACTGTTTTTT
.	TRBV11-2	TRBJ1-5	15	.	CASSLDWQSNQPQHF	TGTGCCAGCAGCTTAGATTGGCAGTCCAATCAGCCCCAGCATTTT
.	TRBV28	TRBJ2-2	13	.	CATVRGNTGELFF	TGTGCCACCGTTCGGGGGAACACCGGGGAGCTGTTTTTT
TRBD1	TRBV19	TRBJ1-1	16	.	CASSIGKGALPLEAFF	TGTGCCAGTAGTATAGGAAAGGGGGCTCTACCCCTTGAAGCTTTCTTT
TRBD1	TRBV19	TRBJ1-5	15	.	CASSKTGGEAQPQHF	TGTGCCAGTAGTAAGACAGGGGGCGAAGCTCAGCCCCAGCATTTT
.	TRBV18	TRBJ1-3	16	.	CASSLPTGLSGNTIYF	TGTGCCAGCTCACTTCCGACAGGCCTCTCTGGAAACACCATATATTTT
.	TRBV12-5	TRBJ2-2	14	.	CASGSGTSIGELFF	TGTGCTAGTGGTTCCGGGACATCGATCGGGGAGCTGTTTTTT
.	TRBV20-1	TRBJ2-5	11	.	CSATVQETQYF	TGCAGTGCTACCGTTCAAGAGACCCAGTACTTC
.	TRBV7-2	TRBJ2-1	14	.	CASSLGSGYNEQFF	TGTGCCAGCAGCCTGGGGAGCGGGTACAATGAGCAGTTCTTC
TRBD1	TRBV5-1	TRBJ1-5	15	.	CASSLAGGSNQPQHF	TGCGCCAGCAGCTTGGCAGGGGGTAGCAATCAGCCCCAGCATTTT
.	TRBV4-1	TRBJ2-5	14	.	CASSSTSLVETQYF	TGCGCCAGCAGCTCCACTAGCTTGGTTGAGACCCAGTACTTC
TRBD2	TRBV2	TRBJ2-2	18	.	CASSELAGTTSNTGELFF	TGTGCCAGCAGTGAACTAGCGGGGACTACATCGAACACCGGGGAGCTGTTTTTT
.	TRBV28	TRBJ2-3	14	.	CASSSGRVGDTQYF	TGTGCCAGCAGTTCGGGCAGGGTAGGAGATACGCAGTATTTT